This T cell receptor beta chain was retrieved from a study of beta chain features in type 1 diabetes. General study results and limits: Naive, central memory and Treg TCRB repertoires seemed to resemble each other more closely in patients than they did in healthy donors. Moderate yet significant TCRB CDR3 shortening was seen in Type 1 diabetes patients in all four CD4+ subsets.

This clone was observed a handful of times. Its specificity is not known. The V gene end was trimmed by 8 bases and the J gene end by 5 bases; junction bases not matched to a gene: 8. Germline CDR1 LNHDA, CDR2 SQIVND (reference sequence). The CDR3 consists of 14 residues. As every portion of the isolated RNA was reverse transcribed, the sequencing read expressed TCRB transcripts. The table came from immunoSEQ multiplex PCR; TCRdb's copy has only in-frame clones and leaves some out. The sample records 250,000 to 300,000 clones, roughly 8% being singletons. CD45RO/CCR7/CD25/CD127/CD95/CD27 staining was used to isolate CD4+ naive, central memory, regulatory and stem cell-like memory cells by sorting.

The receptor comes from a woman aged 18-29 years in good health. Sequencing was done on a sample of central memory CD4+ T cells from blood. The V and J genes are TRBV19 and TRBJ2-5, with 10 bases fitting TRBD2. The CDR3 DNA is TGTGCCAGTTCCCGCGCTAGCGGGAGTGAGACCCAGTACTTC. This translates into CASSRASGSETQYF.